These 19 T cell receptor beta chains originate from one sample sequenced in a study of blood T cell repertoires in COVID-19. TCRdb keeps only in-frame clones here, not all; method: immunoSEQ multiplex PCR. The sample comprises roughly 200,000 clones, about 80% of which are singletons, and 7.8% rests with the top ten. The material sequenced was peripheral blood. These receptors originate from a woman aged 60-70 years with COVID-19, enrolled during active disease.

This clone was observed a few times. This chain uses TRBV3-1 (or the pseudogene TRBV3-2) with TRBJ1-6; D possibly corresponds to TRBD1 (5 bases). The CDR3 contains 16 residues. CDR1 is LGHDT, CDR2 YNNKEL, per germline (reference sequence). V dropped 7 bases and J dropped 2 bases, with 15 bases sitting between them. CDR3 DNA: TGTGCCAGCACCCGAAGGGGTGGGGCCTATAATTCACCCCTCCACTTT. Its translation is CASTRRGGAYNSPLHF.

V is TRBV28 and J is TRBJ2-3; 14 bases agree with TRBD2. CDR1 MDHEN and CDR2 SYDVKM come from the germline V gene. This CDR3 contains 17 residues. V dropped 5 bases and J dropped 4; count of bases not matched to a gene: 8. For the CDR3, the DNA is TGTGCCAGCAGTAGCCCACGGGGACTAGCGGGAGCAGATACGCAGTATTTT. Translated, it gives CASSSPRGLAGADTQYF.

This clone was detected a few times. The rearrangement uses TRBV5-1 and TRBJ2-1; unclear D gene. Between the trimmed V and J ends, which lost 1 base and 7 bases, there was a span of 15 bases. The germline CDR1 and CDR2 sequences are SGHRS and YFSETQ. This CDR3 has 15 residues. Written as DNA, the CDR3 is TGCGCCAGCAGCTTGACGCTTGCCACACATAATGAGCAGTTCTTC. Protein: CASSLTLATHNEQFF.

V gene TRBV6-6 combines with J gene TRBJ2-7; the D gene is possibly TRBD1 (5 bases). This CDR3 region has 16 residues. Per the germline V gene, CDR1 is MNHNY and CDR2 is SVGAGI (reference sequence). Trimming stripped 5 bases from V and 1 base from J, with 18 bases between. The CDR3 DNA follows: TGTGCCAGCAGTATGGGGCAGCGCCAGAATTCCTACGAGCAGTACTTC. This sequence encodes CASSMGQRQNSYEQYF.

The chain couples TRBV28 to TRBJ1-2, with D perhaps matching TRBD1 (6 bases). The length of the CDR3 is 13 residues. Germline assignment: CDR1 MDHEN and CDR2 SYDVKM. Trimming pared 3 bases from V and 14 bases from J, leaving 19 bases between. The chain's CDR3 is CASSFRGAGRWTF. Written as DNA, the CDR3 is TGTGCCAGCAGTTTTCGGGGGGCGGGCCGCTGGACCTTC.

The V gene is TRBV30, the J gene TRBJ1-2, with TRBD1 identical over 10 bases. This CDR3 is built from 15 residues. Germline V gene lookup returns CDR1 GTSNPN and CDR2 SVGIG (reference sequence). Trimming removed 5 bases from V and 7 bases from J; junction bases left unmatched: 13. In nucleotides, the CDR3 is TGTGCCTGGGATAAATTGGACAGGGGGATAGGTGGCTACACCTTC. Encoded protein: CAWDKLDRGIGGYTF.

This clone was observed a single time. The chain recombines TRBV7-2 with TRBJ1-6; possible D gene TRBD1, 6 bases. Looked up from germline, CDR1 is SGHTA and CDR2 is FQGNSA. Trimming removed 1 base from V and 9 bases from J, with 13 bases in between. The CDR3 runs to 15 residues. This chain's CDR3 is CASSLDNRESSPLHF. The CDR3 DNA sequence: TGTGCCAGCAGCTTAGATAACAGGGAGAGTTCACCCCTCCACTTT.

This clone has just one count. V and J are TRBV28 and TRBJ2-3, with D perhaps TRBD2 (5 bases). The length of the CDR3 is 14 residues. V dropped 3 bases and J dropped 5 bases, with 12 bases sitting between them. Germline V gene lookup returns CDR1 MDHEN and CDR2 SYDVKM. This chain's CDR3 is CASSFPNGLDTQYF. The CDR3, as DNA: TGTGCCAGCAGTTTTCCCAATGGACTAGATACGCAGTATTTT.

The rearrangement uses TRBV10-3 and TRBJ2-5, with TRBD1 matching over 7 bases. Per germline, CDR1 ENHRY and CDR2 SYGVKD. The CDR3 runs 10 residues. The CDR3 region is CATGQETQYF. The CDR3 nucleotides read TGTGCGACAGGGCAAGAGACCCAGTACTTC.

The rearrangement joins TRBV28 to TRBJ1-4, with 7 bases fitting TRBD1. Germline values: CDR1 MDHEN, CDR2 SYDVKM. With V trimmed by 6 bases and J by 8 bases, 9 bases remained unmatched. The CDR3 loop spans 14 amino acids. The CDR3 region is CASSKTGREEKLFF. The CDR3 DNA is TGTGCCAGCAGCAAGACAGGGCGGGAAGAAAAACTGTTTTTT.

The chain employs TRBV5-6 and TRBJ1-6; unclear D gene. This CDR3 has 13 residues. Germline V gene lookup returns CDR1 SGHDT and CDR2 YYEEEE. With 4 bases removed from V and 5 bases from J, the gap between germline ends came to 7 bases. The CDR3 reads CASSRVDNSPLHF. In nucleotides, the CDR3 is TGTGCCAGCAGCCGGGTGGATAATTCACCCCTCCACTTT.

The chain uses TRBV7-6 and TRBJ2-1; possibly TRBD1 for D (5 bases). CDR3 length: 13 residues. V was cut by 8 bases and J by 3 bases, with 11 bases left in between. Germline-derived CDR1 and CDR2 are SGHVS and FNYEAQ. The CDR3 spells CASGAVLYNEQFF. In DNA form, the CDR3 reads TGTGCCAGCGGGGCAGTCCTCTACAATGAGCAGTTCTTC. Together with reference TRBV7-6 and TRBJ2-1, the CDR3 gives the full variable domain: GAGVSQSPRYKVTKRGQDVALRCDPISGHVSLYWYRQALGQGPEFLTYFNYEAQQDKSGLPNDRFSAERPEGSISTLTIQRTEQRDSAMYRCASGAVLYNEQFFGPGTRLTVL.

This rearrangement joins TRBV10-3 to TRBJ2-4; the match to TRBD2 covers 9 bases. The ends lost 0 bases at V and 0 bases at J; junction bases unmatched: 6. The germline CDR1 and CDR2 sequences are ENHRY and SYGVKD. The CDR3 covers 18 residues. The CDR3 here is CAISESWRGGLAKNIQYF. The CDR3 DNA is TGTGCCATCAGTGAGTCTTGGCGGGGGGGCCTAGCCAAAAACATTCAGTACTTC.

This chain connects TRBV6-1 to TRBJ1-2; D unresolved. Germline lookup yields CDR1 MNHNS and CDR2 SASEGT. V was clipped by 4 bases and J by 3 bases, with 18 bases between them. There are 16 residues in the CDR3. The CDR3 loop reads CASSVPRQGAYYGYTF. The CDR3 DNA sequence: TGTGCCAGCAGTGTCCCGAGACAAGGTGCCTACTATGGCTACACCTTC.

J is TRBJ1-6 and V is TRBV28; D possibly corresponds to TRBD1 (6 bases). Looked up from germline, CDR1 is MDHEN and CDR2 is SYDVKM. Trimming took off 3 bases at V and 7 bases at J, with 13 bases between the two ends. This CDR3 spans 15 amino acids. CDR3 coding DNA: TGTGCCAGCAGTTTGCAGGACAGAGTAAATTCACCCCTCCACTTT. It yields the protein CASSLQDRVNSPLHF.

The V call is TRBV5-4, the J call TRBJ2-5, with D possibly TRBD1 on 6 matching bases. This CDR3 spans 15 amino acids. Germline assignment: CDR1 SGHNT and CDR2 YYREEE (reference sequence). V lost 4 bases and J lost 2, with 15 bases in between. CDR3 residues: CASSRDQGRQETQYF. CDR3 DNA sequence: TGTGCCAGCAGCCGAGATCAGGGGCGGCAAGAGACCCAGTACTTC. The whole variable domain, remainder taken from reference TRBV5-4 and TRBJ2-5, is ETGVTQSPTHLIKTRGQQVTLRCSSQSGHNTVSWYQQALGQGPQFIFQYYREEENGRGNFPPRFSGLQFPNYSSELNVNALELDDSALYLCASSRDQGRQETQYFGPGTRLLVL.

The chain couples TRBV6-5 to TRBJ1-2; 7 bases map to TRBD1. Germline CDR1 MNHEY, CDR2 SVGAGI. V trimming: 6 bases; J trimming: 6 bases; junction bases outside the gene matches: 7. CDR3 length: 13 amino acids. The CDR3 loop reads CASSRTGGDGYTF. The CDR3 region has the DNA TGTGCCAGCAGCCGGACAGGAGGAGATGGCTACACCTTC.

V is TRBV7-3 and J is TRBJ2-1, with 7 bases aligning to TRBD1. The germline V gene encodes CDR1 SGHTA and CDR2 FQGTGA. V trimming: 3 bases; J trimming: 2 bases; junction bases outside the gene matches: 1. This CDR3 contains 14 residues. CDR3 DNA sequence: TGTGCCAGCAGCTTTCAGGGGGCCTACAATGAGCAGTTCTTC. Its translation: CASSFQGAYNEQFF.

CDR3 nucleotides: TGTGCCAGCAGCTTAGAGCCACAGGACAACTCCTACGAGCAGTACTTC. Its translation: CASSLEPQDNSYEQYF. The chain is built from TRBV11-1 and TRBJ2-7; D is perhaps TRBD1 (5 bases). The germline V gene has CDR1 SGHAT and CDR2 FQDESV (reference sequence). This CDR3 has 16 residues. V dropped 1 base and J dropped 0 bases, with 13 bases sitting between them.